These 32 T cell receptor beta chains share one sample of origin, sequenced in a study of blood T cell repertoires in COVID-19. Generated by immunoSEQ multiplex PCR, the TCRdb table keeps only in-frame clones and is missing some. Here the sample spans 100,000 to 150,000 clones, 80% to 90% being singletons. Source material: peripheral blood. The origin of the receptors is a man aged 50 to 59 with active COVID-19.

The genes are TRBV7-3 and TRBJ2-3; tentatively, D is TRBD2 (6 bases). Germline loops: CDR1 SGHTA, CDR2 FQGTGA. The CDR3 sequence is 14 residues long. V lost 3 bases and J 4 bases, leaving 11 bases between the germline ends. The CDR3 DNA follows: TGTGCCAGCAGCTTCCCGGGGGTGGCAGATACGCAGTATTTT. Translation: CASSFPGVADTQYF.

The rearrangement uses TRBV6-5 and TRBJ1-6; weak D call: TRBD1 (5 bases). V was shortened by 6 bases and J by 2 bases, with 11 bases between the two germline ends. This CDR3 is built from 15 residues. The germline V gene has CDR1 MNHEY and CDR2 SVGAGI. DNA of the CDR3: TGTGCCAGCAGATCTCGACAGCCCTATAATTCACCCCTCCACTTT. Amino acids: CASRSRQPYNSPLHF.

The chain combines TRBV5-5 with TRBJ1-5, with D unresolved. V was cut by 0 bases and J by 4 bases, with 8 bases left in between. Germline V lookup: CDR1 SGHKS, CDR2 YYEKEE (reference sequence). The CDR3 extends over 14 amino acids. Here the CDR3 DNA reads TGTGCCAGCAGCTTGGTTGGCGGGAATCAGCCCCAGCATTTT. This translates into CASSLVGGNQPQHF.

The V and J genes are TRBV12-3 or TRBV12-4 and TRBJ2-1; unclear D gene. The V end lost 4 bases, the J end lost 6 bases, and 4 bases lay between the germline ends. This CDR3 spans 11 amino acids. This chain's CDR3 is CASSSLNEQFF. CDR3 bases: TGTGCCAGCAGTTCCCTCAATGAGCAGTTCTTC.

This clone was recorded once. The CDR3 DNA follows: TGTGCCAGCAGCCCGTACCCTAGCGCCGGCTACACCTTC. Protein product: CASSPYPSAGYTF. This chain links TRBV3-1 (or the pseudogene TRBV3-2) with TRBJ1-2; D call uncertain. The CDR3 loop spans 13 amino acids. Germline assignment: CDR1 LGHDT and CDR2 YNNKEL (reference sequence). V was shortened by 4 bases and J by 8 bases, with 14 bases between the two germline ends.

The gene calls are TRBV5-1 and TRBJ2-5; TRBD2 might be the D (6 bases). V was cut by 0 bases and J by 1 base, with 7 bases left in between. The length of the CDR3 is 14 residues. Germline V gene data show CDR1 as SGHRS and CDR2 as YFSETQ. The DNA of the CDR3 is TGCGCCAGCAGCTTGGGGACTACCCAAGAGACCCAGTACTTC. This gives the protein CASSLGTTQETQYF.

CDR3 bases: TGTGCCAGTAGTAGGGAGAGTGAGACCCAGTACTTC. Protein: CASSRESETQYF. The V call is TRBV19, the J call TRBJ2-5, with D perhaps TRBD2 (5 bases). Germline V CDR1 and CDR2: LNHDA, SQIVND (reference sequence). The CDR3 runs 12 residues. The V and J ends lost 4 bases and 5 bases respectively, with 8 bases between them.

The chain recombines TRBV18 with TRBJ2-3; D gene ambiguous. Germline CDR1 reads KGHSH; CDR2 reads LQKENI. The CDR3 contains 14 residues. Trimming stripped 6 bases from V and 1 base from J, with 11 bases between. CDR3 nucleotide sequence: TGTGCCAGCTCGCCCGCTACCCGCACAGATACGCAGTATTTT. Its protein is CASSPATRTDTQYF.

V and J are TRBV18 and TRBJ1-2; TRBD1 is a possible D gene (5 bases). Trimming cost V 2 bases and J 8 bases, with 12 bases left between them. CDR3 size: 13 residues. Germline CDR1 reads KGHSH; CDR2 reads LQKENI. CDR3: CASSPSREQGYTF. The CDR3 region has the DNA TGTGCCAGCTCACCATCCAGGGAACAGGGCTACACCTTC.

This chain links TRBV27 with TRBJ2-7, with 10 bases identical to TRBD1. Germline CDR1 MNHEY, CDR2 SMNVEV (reference sequence). The CDR3 has 19 amino acids. The ends lost 4 bases at V and 4 bases at J; junction bases unmatched: 19. The CDR3 nucleotides read TGTGCCAGCAGTTCCCCCGGGAGCCGGGACAGGGGTTCTAGGTACGAGCAGTACTTC. Amino acids: CASSSPGSRDRGSRYEQYF.

This clone was recorded a few times. This chain joins TRBV7-9 and TRBJ2-7, with D perhaps TRBD1 (5 bases). Germline values: CDR1 SEHNR, CDR2 FQNEAQ (reference sequence). This CDR3 region has 13 residues. Trimming cost V 2 bases and J 5 bases, with 10 bases left between them. The CDR3 DNA sequence: TGTGCCAGCAGCTTACCCCAGGGAAACGAGCAGTACTTC. Translated: CASSLPQGNEQYF.

This clone has only one observation. The chain joins TRBV4-1 to TRBJ2-3, with D perhaps matching TRBD1 (5 bases). V lost 4 bases to trimming and J lost 6 bases, with 17 bases between them. The CDR3 length is 15 residues. Germline V CDR1 and CDR2: MGHRA, YSYEKL. CDR3 sequence: CASSPIVQGKDTQYF. The CDR3 DNA reads as TGCGCCAGCAGCCCCATCGTGCAGGGTAAGGATACGCAGTATTTT.

The chain links TRBV2 to TRBJ2-7; the match to TRBD1 covers 7 bases. The CDR3 runs to 15 residues. From germline, CDR1 is SNHLY and CDR2 FYNNEI. The V and J ends lost 4 bases and 0 bases, in that order; junction bases with no gene match: 6. CDR3 in amino acids: CASSAETGSSYEQYF. In DNA form, the CDR3 reads TGTGCCAGCAGTGCTGAGACAGGGAGCTCCTACGAGCAGTACTTC.

The genes are TRBV5-1 and TRBJ2-5; 12 bases are a match to TRBD2. Germline V gene sequence: CDR1 SGHRS, CDR2 YFSETQ. V was clipped by 2 bases and J by 0 bases; unmatched bases: 5. This CDR3 has 17 amino acids. CDR3 sequence reads: CASSFTSGGTYQETQYF. The DNA for the CDR3 is TGCGCCAGCAGCTTCACTAGCGGGGGGACCTACCAAGAGACCCAGTACTTC.

The rearrangement uses TRBV2 and TRBJ2-1; D possibly corresponds to TRBD1 (5 bases). Germline CDR1 reads SNHLY; CDR2 reads FYNNEI. There are 14 residues in the CDR3. V was pared by 2 bases and J by 5 bases, with 10 bases between. The CDR3 bases are TGTGCCAGCAGTGAAAGAGTAGGGGACAATGAGCAGTTCTTC. As protein: CASSERVGDNEQFF.

This clone was counted a single time. The chain uses TRBV7-9 and TRBJ1-1, with D maybe TRBD1 (6 bases). Germline CDR1 SEHNR, CDR2 FQNEAQ (reference sequence). V lost 1 base, J lost 7 bases, and 10 bases lay in between. The CDR3 covers 13 residues. As DNA, the CDR3 is TGTGCCAGCAGCTTAGGTTGGGGGCGTGAAGCTTTCTTT. Translating gives CASSLGWGREAFF.

The chain joins TRBV7-9 to TRBJ1-1; D may be TRBD1 (5 bases). V was trimmed by 3 bases and J by 1 base, leaving 6 bases between them. CDR1 is SEHNR, CDR2 FQNEAQ, per germline (reference sequence). The CDR3 is 13 amino acids. This chain's CDR3 is CASSFQGNTEAFF. The CDR3 DNA reads TGTGCCAGCAGCTTTCAGGGGAACACTGAAGCTTTCTTT.

The rearrangement joins TRBV6-6 to TRBJ2-2; no clear D gene. Trimming stripped 5 bases from V and 7 bases from J, with 8 bases between. The CDR3 is 12 residues long. Germline V lookup: CDR1 MNHNY, CDR2 SVGAGI (reference sequence). CDR3 protein: CASSTPGGELFF. CDR3 DNA: TGTGCCAGCAGTACCCCGGGCGGGGAGCTGTTTTTT.

V usage is TRBV15 and J usage is TRBJ1-1; 7 nucleotides align to TRBD1. V was pared by 3 bases and J by 8 bases, with 3 bases of the junction left unmatched. CDR1 LNHNV and CDR2 YYDKDF come from the germline V gene (reference sequence). This CDR3 is 12 amino acids long. Here the CDR3 DNA reads TGTGCCACCAGCAGGGGACAGTTCGAAGCTTTCTTT. This encodes CATSRGQFEAFF.

The rearrangement uses TRBV15 and TRBJ1-4, with D perhaps matching TRBD1 (5 bases). Germline CDR1 is LNHNV and CDR2 is YYDKDF (reference sequence). The CDR3 extends over 14 amino acids. V was cut by 5 bases and J by 3 bases, with 10 bases left in between. The CDR3 loop is CATSAGEANEKLFF. The CDR3 DNA is TGTGCCACCAGCGCGGGGGAGGCTAATGAAAAACTGTTTTTT.

This rearrangement joins TRBV5-8 to TRBJ1-2; D might be TRBD1 (5 bases). The length of the CDR3 is 15 residues. CDR1 is SGHTS and CDR2 is YDEGEE in the germline V gene. Deletions cut 2 bases from V and 0 bases from J, with 11 bases between. CDR3 amino acids: CASSFWGRANYGYTF. DNA of the CDR3: TGTGCCAGCAGCTTTTGGGGCCGTGCTAACTATGGCTACACCTTC.

This chain links TRBV30 with TRBJ2-1; TRBD2 might be the D (5 bases). The CDR3 consists of 14 residues. Germline-derived CDR1 and CDR2 are GTSNPN and SVGIG (reference sequence). V gave up 0 bases and J gave up 2 bases, with 8 bases separating them. Written as DNA, the CDR3 is TGTGCCTGGAGTGTAAGGAGGACCTACAATGAGCAGTTCTTC. It is translated as CAWSVRRTYNEQFF. Complete variable domain (other parts from reference TRBV30 and TRBJ2-1): SQTIHQWPATLVQPVGSPLSLECTVEGTSNPNLYWYRQAAGRGLQLLFYSVGIGQISSEVPQNLSASRPQDRQFILSSKKLLLSDSGFYLCAWSVRRTYNEQFFGPGTRLTVL.

DNA of the CDR3: TGTGCCATCAGTGGAGGAGGGCTCTTAATGGATACGCAGTATTTT. This encodes CAISGGGLLMDTQYF. The chain carries TRBV10-3 and TRBJ2-3; D may be TRBD2 (6 bases). Germline CDR1 and CDR2: ENHRY and SYGVKD. The CDR3 sequence is 15 residues long. Trimming took 4 bases from V and 6 from J, leaving 17 bases between them.

This chain connects TRBV7-9 to TRBJ1-4, with 7 bases identical to TRBD1. The CDR3 covers 14 residues. CDR1 SEHNR and CDR2 FQNEAQ come from the germline V gene (reference sequence). The J segment lost 3 bases and the V segment lost 6 bases, leaving 4 bases of the junction unmatched. CDR3 sequence reads: CASSLGGPNEKLFF. The CDR3 DNA sequence: TGTGCCAGCAGTCTAGGGGGCCCTAATGAAAAACTGTTTTTT.

The rearrangement uses TRBV19 and TRBJ1-1, with 7 positions matching TRBD1. The CDR3 has 14 residues. Germline loops: CDR1 LNHDA, CDR2 SQIVND (reference sequence). V trimming: 7 bases; J trimming: 0 bases; junction bases outside the gene matches: 5. CDR3 amino acids: CASTRGAMNTEAFF. The CDR3 DNA reads as TGTGCCAGTACCAGGGGGGCCATGAACACTGAAGCTTTCTTT. Together with reference TRBV19 and TRBJ1-1, the CDR3 gives the full variable domain: DGGITQSPKYLFRKEGQNVTLSCEQNLNHDAMYWYRQDPGQGLRLIYYSQIVNDFQKGDIAEGYSVSREKKESFPLTVTSAQKNPTAFYLCASTRGAMNTEAFFGQGTRLTVV.

This chain connects TRBV21-1 to TRBJ2-7; TRBD1, the table's D call, lacks a check against the DNA. TRBV21-1 is marked as a pseudogene. The CDR3 is made up of 20 amino acids. Here the CDR3 reads CASSKGTKTQGQSPTYEQYF. CDR3 sequence (DNA): TGTGCCAGCAGCAAAGGCACCAAAACACAGGGACAGTCCCCGACCTACGAGCAGTACTTC.

There are a few counts of this clone. CDR3 in DNA: TGTGCCAGCAGTGAAGCGGCTGGCGGGGGGGCCTACGAGCAGTACTTC. Protein product: CASSEAAGGGAYEQYF. This chain uses TRBV2 with TRBJ2-7; the match to TRBD2 covers 9 bases. With V trimmed by 0 bases and J by 2 bases, 5 bases remained unmatched. This CDR3 has 16 residues. Per germline, CDR1 SNHLY and CDR2 FYNNEI.

The CDR3 nucleotides read TGTGCCAGTAGTTCCGTTCACCGCAGGGAAGGTGGCATTGGCAATCAGCCCCAGCATTTT. Translation: CASSSVHRREGGIGNQPQHF. This chain joins TRBV19 and TRBJ1-5, with D maybe TRBD1 (5 bases). V lost 5 bases to trimming and J lost 2 bases, with 28 bases between them. The CDR3 contains 20 residues. Looked up from germline, CDR1 is LNHDA and CDR2 is SQIVND (reference sequence).

This chain links TRBV3-1 (or the pseudogene TRBV3-2) with TRBJ1-4, with 10 bases aligning to TRBD1. The CDR3 has 16 amino acids. Per the germline V gene, CDR1 is LGHDT and CDR2 is YNNKEL (reference sequence). The V and J ends lost 4 bases and 6 bases, in that order; junction bases with no gene match: 8. For the CDR3, the DNA is TGTGCCAGCAGCCCTCATCCGGGACAGGGGTATGAAAAACTGTTTTTT. It specifies CASSPHPGQGYEKLFF.

This clone was recorded once. This sequence joins TRBV4-2 and TRBJ2-5, with 7 nucleotides matching TRBD2. Germline V lookup: CDR1 LGHNA, CDR2 YNFKEQ. The trim removed 0 bases at V and 5 bases at J, leaving 6 bases unmatched. This CDR3 has 15 amino acids. Here the CDR3 reads CASSQDSTAGETQYF. DNA of the CDR3: TGTGCCAGCAGCCAAGATTCTACAGCGGGGGAGACCCAGTACTTC.

The CDR3 loop reads CASSEGRAVDTQYF. In DNA form, the CDR3 reads TGTGCCAGCAGTGAAGGCAGGGCGGTCGATACGCAGTATTTT. V usage is TRBV25-1 and J usage is TRBJ2-3; tentative D call: TRBD1 (5 bases). The germline V gene has CDR1 MGHDK and CDR2 SYGVNS. Deletions cut 2 bases from V and 6 bases from J, with 12 bases between. The CDR3 sequence is 14 residues long.

The chain is built from TRBV9 and TRBJ1-1; TRBD1 is a possible D gene (6 bases). This CDR3 is built from 16 residues. V was shortened by 3 bases and J by 1 base, with 16 bases between the two germline ends. The germline V gene encodes CDR1 SGDLS and CDR2 YYNGEE. Here the CDR3 DNA reads TGTGCCAGCAGCGCAACCCCAATCAGGGGGAACACTGAAGCTTTCTTT. Translated, it gives CASSATPIRGNTEAFF.